This T cell receptor beta chain was captured in a study of cytomegalovirus exposure and HLA in healthy donors. Study outcomes and limitations: One cluster of highly shared sequence variants probably arose as a sequencing artifact. The classifier was said to identify cytomegalovirus status with high specificity and sensitivity.

The CDR3 has 15 residues. The germline gives CDR1 SGHDT, CDR2 YYEEEE. The ends were cut back, 1 base at V and 3 bases at J, with 14 bases in the middle. Comment on this clone: Its specificity is unknown.

Primers: 60 Vbeta forward and 13 Jbeta reverse. Libraries were prepared by immunoSEQ multiplex PCR; TCRdb keeps only in-frame clonotypes and omits some of them. The sample has about 110,000 clones, about 75% seen once. This clonotype was sampled from a male donor in good health and CMV-seropositive. Sequencing used PBMCs. This rearrangement joins TRBV5-6 to TRBJ2-7; D is perhaps TRBD2 (5 bases). CDR3 coding DNA: TGTGCCAGCAGCTTGTTTTGGACGGGAAACTACGAGCAGTACTTC. This codes for CASSLFWTGNYEQYF.